Below, one TCR beta chain is given with its context. The antigen is unknown. This entry is derived from a study of T cells after yellow fever vaccination. Each CDR3 protein gets one entry after TCRdb re-called the 5' RACE reads with MiXCR. Among some 340,000 distinct CDR3 sequences listed, over 3.5% were seen once. Study-level findings and limits: Subsequent booster samples again held most clones from primary vaccination (around 96% CD4, approximately 86% CD8). A small proportion of clonotypes was detected in both the CD4 and CD8 compartments. Faster peaking, at day 5 versus 15, marked a secondary response that was weaker.

Germline CDR1 reads SEHNR; CDR2 reads FQNEAQ (reference sequence). Trimming cost V 5 bases and J 5 bases; bases outside gene matches: 6. This CDR3 has 15 residues. Sequencing used PBMCs, obtained 5 days after the yellow fever booster vaccination. This chain joins TRBV7-9 and TRBJ1-2, with 12 bases lining up with TRBD1. The sequence derives from a man in his late teens or twenties who received the YFV17D yellow fever vaccine. The CDR3 here is CASSHGTGGEYGYTF. Written as DNA, the CDR3 is TGTGCCAGCAGCCATGGGACAGGGGGCGAATATGGCTACACCTTC.